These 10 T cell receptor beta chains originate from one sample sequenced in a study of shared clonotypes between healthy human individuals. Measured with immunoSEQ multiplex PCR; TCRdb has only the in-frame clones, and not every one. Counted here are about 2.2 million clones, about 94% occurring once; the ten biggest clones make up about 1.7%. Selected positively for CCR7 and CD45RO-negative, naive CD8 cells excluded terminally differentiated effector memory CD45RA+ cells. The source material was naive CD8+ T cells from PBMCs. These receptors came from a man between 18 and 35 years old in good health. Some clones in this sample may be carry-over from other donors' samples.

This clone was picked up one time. The CDR3 sequence: CVRSRDSGSDTQYF. In nucleotides, the CDR3 is TGTGTCAGAAGCCGGGACAGTGGGTCAGATACGCAGTATTTT. This chain uses TRBV7-5 with TRBJ2-3; TRBD1 reflects the table's D call only, with no check against the DNA. TRBV7-5 has pseudogene status. The CDR3 runs 14 residues.

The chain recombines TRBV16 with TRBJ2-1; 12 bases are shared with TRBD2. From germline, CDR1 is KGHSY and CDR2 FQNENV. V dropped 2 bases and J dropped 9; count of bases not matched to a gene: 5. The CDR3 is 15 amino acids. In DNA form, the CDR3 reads TGTGCCAGCAGCCAAGGACTAGCGGGATCAACTGAGCAGTTCTTC. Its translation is CASSQGLAGSTEQFF. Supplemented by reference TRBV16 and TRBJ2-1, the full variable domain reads GEEVAQTPKHLVRGEGQKAKLYCAPIKGHSYVFWYQQVLKNEFKFLISFQNENVFDETGMPKERFSAKCLPNSPCSLEIQATKLEDSAVYFCASSQGLAGSTEQFFGPGTRLTVL.

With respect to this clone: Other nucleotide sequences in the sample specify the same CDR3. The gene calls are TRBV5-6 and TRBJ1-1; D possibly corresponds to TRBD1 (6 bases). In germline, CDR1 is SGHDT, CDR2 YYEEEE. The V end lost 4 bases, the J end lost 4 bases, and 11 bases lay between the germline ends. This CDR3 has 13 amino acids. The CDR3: CASSLGQTTEAFF. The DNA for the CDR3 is TGTGCCAGCAGCCTCGGACAGACCACTGAAGCTTTCTTT. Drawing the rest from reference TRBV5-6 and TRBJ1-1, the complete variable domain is DAGVTQSPTHLIKTRGQQVTLRCSPKSGHDTVSWYQQALGQGPQFIFQYYEEEERQRGNFPDRFSGHQFPNYSSELNVNALLLGDSALYLCASSLGQTTEAFFGQGTRLTVV.

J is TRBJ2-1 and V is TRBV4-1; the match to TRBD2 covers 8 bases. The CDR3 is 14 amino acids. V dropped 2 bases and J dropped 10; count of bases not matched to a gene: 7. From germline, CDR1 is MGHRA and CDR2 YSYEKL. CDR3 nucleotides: TGCGCCAGCAGCCAATCCGGACTAGCCCGGGAGCAGTTCTTC. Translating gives CASSQSGLAREQFF.

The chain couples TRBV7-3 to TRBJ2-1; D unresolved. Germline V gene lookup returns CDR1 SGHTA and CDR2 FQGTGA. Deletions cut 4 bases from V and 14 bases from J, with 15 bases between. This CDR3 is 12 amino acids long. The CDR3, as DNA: TGTGCCAGCAGCTCTCCGGGCGGTAGTAAGTTCTTC. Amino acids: CASSSPGGSKFF.

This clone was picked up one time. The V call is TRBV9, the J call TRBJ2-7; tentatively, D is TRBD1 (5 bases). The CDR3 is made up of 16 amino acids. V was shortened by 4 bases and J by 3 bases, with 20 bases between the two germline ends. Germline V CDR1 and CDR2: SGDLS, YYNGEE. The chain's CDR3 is CASSPHRQGSVYEQYF. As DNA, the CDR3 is TGTGCCAGCAGCCCTCACCGGCAGGGCAGCGTCTACGAGCAGTACTTC. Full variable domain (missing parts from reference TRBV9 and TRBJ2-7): DSGVTQTPKHLITATGQRVTLRCSPRSGDLSVYWYQQSLDQGLQFLIQYYNGEERAKGNILERFSAQQFPDLHSELNLSSLELGDSALYFCASSPHRQGSVYEQYFGPGTRLTVT.

The CDR3 reads CASTAWAGGNTEAFF. The CDR3 bases are TGTGCCAGTACCGCCTGGGCAGGGGGTAACACTGAAGCTTTCTTT. This sequence joins TRBV19 and TRBJ1-1; 7 nucleotides agree with TRBD1. Trimming took 7 bases from V and 2 from J; bases not matched to a gene: 10. Germline CDR1 reads LNHDA; CDR2 reads SQIVND (reference sequence). This CDR3 region has 15 residues.

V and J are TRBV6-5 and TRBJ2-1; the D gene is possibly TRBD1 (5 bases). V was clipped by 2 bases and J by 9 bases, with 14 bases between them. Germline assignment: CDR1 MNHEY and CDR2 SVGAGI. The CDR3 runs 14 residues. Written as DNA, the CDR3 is TGTGCCAGCAGTTACCGCGTTGGACAAGGTGAGCAGTTCTTC. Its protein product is CASSYRVGQGEQFF.

CDR3 nucleotide sequence: TGTGCCAGCAGTCCGGGACTGGATACGCAGTATTTT. Translated: CASSPGLDTQYF. The chain links TRBV27 to TRBJ2-3; D is possibly TRBD2 (6 bases). The CDR3 contains 12 residues. CDR1 and CDR2 (germline): MNHEY, SMNVEV (reference sequence). The germline V and J ends were trimmed by 5 bases and 6 bases, with 9 bases remaining between them.

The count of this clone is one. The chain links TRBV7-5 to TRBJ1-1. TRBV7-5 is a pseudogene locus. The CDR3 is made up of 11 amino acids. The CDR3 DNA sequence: TGTGTCAGAAGCTTAAAGGGTGAAGCTTTCTTT. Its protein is CVRSLKGEAFF.